The clone carrying this T cell receptor (beta chain) has just a few counts. Its antigen is not known. CDR1 is SGHDN, CDR2 FVKESK, per germline. The CDR3 totals 17 residues. Trimming removed 3 bases from V and 4 bases from J; junction bases left unmatched: 11. Sequencing used immunoSEQ multiplex PCR; TCRdb keeps in-frame clones, though not all of them. The table shows 150,000 to 160,000 clones, with about 88% occurring only once. This sample was taken from a study of T cell responses to AZD1222 COVID-19 vaccine. General study results and limits: Spike-specific TCR breadth and depth both grew after two AZD1222 doses. Donors were chiefly white British, with a greater number of females, and clonal diversity was perhaps underestimated.

The receptor was derived from an adult in good health. V usage is TRBV14 and J usage is TRBJ2-5; TRBD1 aligns across 10 bases. Source: peripheral blood, taken on day 0 of AZD1222 vaccination. CDR3 loop: CASSHSAGTGVRETQYF. The DNA of the CDR3 is TGTGCCAGCAGCCACAGTGCGGGGACAGGGGTTAGAGAGACCCAGTACTTC.